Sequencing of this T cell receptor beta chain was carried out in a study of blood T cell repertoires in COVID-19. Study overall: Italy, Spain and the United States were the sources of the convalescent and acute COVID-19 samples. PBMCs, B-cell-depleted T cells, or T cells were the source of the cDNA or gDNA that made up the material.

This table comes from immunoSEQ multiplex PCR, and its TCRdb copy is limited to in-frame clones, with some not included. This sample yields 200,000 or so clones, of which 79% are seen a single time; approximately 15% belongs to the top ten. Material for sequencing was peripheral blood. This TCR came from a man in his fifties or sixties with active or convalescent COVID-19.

The CDR3 loop is CASSSVAIGDEQFF. DNA for the CDR3: TGCGCCAGCAGCTCGGTAGCGATCGGCGATGAGCAGTTCTTC. This chain links TRBV5-1 with TRBJ2-1; D may be TRBD2 (5 bases). CDR3 length: 14 residues. The germline V gene has CDR1 SGHRS and CDR2 YFSETQ. Trimming pared 3 bases from V and 8 bases from J, leaving 15 bases between. Combining the CDR3 with reference TRBV5-1 and TRBJ2-1 gives the whole variable domain KAGVTQTPRYLIKTRGQQVTLSCSPISGHRSVSWYQQTPGQGLQFLFEYFSETQRNKGNFPGRFSGRQFSNSRSEMNVSTLELGDSALYLCASSSVAIGDEQFFGPGTRLTVL.